In its sample, the clone carrying this TCR beta chain was seen a few times. Its cognate antigen is unknown. The entry originates in a study of cytomegalovirus exposure and HLA in healthy donors. Findings and caveats of the study: TCR beta chain V- and J-gene trimming was linked, in a later analysis, to a missense variant in DCLRE1C.

PCR amplification relied on 60 Vbeta primers (plus 13 Jbeta primers). The repertoire was sequenced with immunoSEQ multiplex PCR; TCRdb's copy has only in-frame clones and lacks some. The sample shows about 87,000 clones, 74% of them seen only once. Sequencing used PBMCs. This TCR came from a man under 40 in good health and CMV-seropositive.

The CDR3 reads CAISEGESGELFF. In nucleotides, the CDR3 is TGTGCCATCAGTGAAGGGGAATCCGGGGAGCTGTTTTTT. The V call is TRBV10-3, the J call TRBJ2-2; D may be TRBD1 (5 bases). Germline V CDR1 and CDR2: ENHRY, SYGVKD. Trimming shortened V by 3 bases and J by 6 bases, and 8 bases separated the two germline ends. The CDR3 spans 13 residues.